Listed here are 9 T cell receptor beta chains from one sample, sequenced in a study of cytomegalovirus exposure and HLA in healthy donors. The primer mix had 60 Vbeta and 13 Jbeta primers. TCRdb's copy holds only in-frame clones and misses some; the assay was immunoSEQ multiplex PCR. The sample includes approximately 260,000 clones, nearly 95% seen only once; the top ten take 1.7%. Material: PBMCs. These receptors were obtained from a girl aged 2 to 10 in good health and CMV-seronegative.

This clone was observed a single time. This rearrangement joins TRBV7-9 to TRBJ1-2, with D perhaps matching TRBD1 (6 bases). CDR3 length: 12 residues. V lost 7 bases to trimming and J lost 7 bases, with 13 bases between them. The germline V gene has CDR1 SEHNR and CDR2 FQNEAQ (reference sequence). This CDR3 is CASTLGGIGYTF. In DNA form, the CDR3 reads TGTGCCAGCACCCTAGGGGGAATTGGCTACACCTTC.

CDR3 loop: CASSPPQEYEQYF. The CDR3 DNA reads as TGTGCCAGCTCACCTCCTCAGGAATACGAGCAGTACTTC. V and J are TRBV18 and TRBJ2-7; D gene uncertain. The V end was cut by 3 bases, the J end by 4 bases, with 10 bases between. This CDR3 comprises 13 residues. Germline loops: CDR1 KGHSH, CDR2 LQKENI.

This clone was counted once. The chain links TRBV7-9 to TRBJ2-7; D uncertain. The germline CDR1 and CDR2 sequences are SEHNR and FQNEAQ (reference sequence). The V end was cut by 5 bases, the J end by 3 bases, with 11 bases between. The CDR3 has 13 residues. The CDR3 region has the DNA TGTGCCAGCAGCAAAAGTAGTTACTACGAGCAGTACTTC. It translates to CASSKSSYYEQYF.

This clone was seen more than once but under ten times. V is TRBV28 and J is TRBJ2-2; 10 bases fit TRBD1. Germline CDR1 is MDHEN and CDR2 is SYDVKM. This CDR3 is built from 16 residues. J was trimmed by 2 bases and V by 5 bases; bases with no gene match: 5. The CDR3 DNA reads TGTGCCAGCAGTACCCGGGACAGGGGAAACACCGGGGAGCTGTTTTTT. The encoded protein is CASSTRDRGNTGELFF.

The chain combines TRBV9 with TRBJ2-5; TRBD2 matches at 10 bases. This CDR3 has 16 residues. The junction had 5 bases not matched to a gene; V was cut back by 0 bases and J by 3 bases. CDR1 and CDR2 from the germline V gene are SGDLS and YYNGEE. For the CDR3, the DNA is TGTGCCAGCAGCGTAGCTGTTGGACTAGCGGAAGAGACCCAGTACTTC. It specifies CASSVAVGLAEETQYF. Using reference TRBV9 and TRBJ2-5 for the parts outside the CDR3, the full variable domain is DSGVTQTPKHLITATGQRVTLRCSPRSGDLSVYWYQQSLDQGLQFLIQYYNGEERAKGNILERFSAQQFPDLHSELNLSSLELGDSALYFCASSVAVGLAEETQYFGPGTRLLVL.

J is TRBJ1-3 and V is TRBV7-2; D uncertain. The germline gives CDR1 SGHTA, CDR2 FQGNSA. Trimming removed 0 bases at V and 0 bases at J, with 12 bases between. The CDR3 is 17 amino acids. CDR3 sequence (DNA): TGTGCCAGCAGCTTAGCCGGTACTACCCTCTCTGGAAACACCATATATTTT. It is translated as CASSLAGTTLSGNTIYF.

This sequence joins TRBV2 and TRBJ2-3, with D perhaps TRBD2 (6 bases). This CDR3 spans 14 amino acids. V lost 6 bases and J lost 1, with 11 bases in between. The germline V gene encodes CDR1 SNHLY and CDR2 FYNNEI. CDR3 region: CASRRGGGTDTQYF. The CDR3 DNA reads as TGTGCCAGCAGGCGGGGCGGGGGCACAGATACGCAGTATTTT.

V usage is TRBV7-8 and J usage is TRBJ1-3; tentatively, D is TRBD1 (5 bases). CDR3 length equals 17 residues. Germline CDR1 reads SGHVS; CDR2 reads FQNEAQ. V lost 2 bases and J lost 1, with 15 bases in between. For the CDR3, the DNA is TGTGCCAGCAGCTTATATTCTTGGAGGGGTTCTGGAAACACCATATATTTT. It yields the protein CASSLYSWRGSGNTIYF.

The CDR3: CASSQVLREMDTQYF. The DNA for the CDR3 is TGTGCCAGCAGCCAAGTACTGCGGGAAATGGATACGCAGTATTTT. The chain is built from TRBV14 and TRBJ2-3, with D maybe TRBD2 (6 bases). Trimming removed 1 base at V and 6 bases at J, with 14 bases between. The germline V gene encodes CDR1 SGHDN and CDR2 FVKESK. The CDR3 extends over 15 amino acids. The full variable domain, with the rest looked up from reference TRBV14 and TRBJ2-3, is EAGVTQFPSHSVIEKGQTVTLRCDPISGHDNLYWYRRVMGKEIKFLLHFVKESKQDESGMPNNRFLAERTGGTYSTLKVQPAELEDSGVYFCASSQVLREMDTQYFGPGTRLTVL.